The clone carrying this T cell receptor (beta chain) qualifies as medium-sized. The antigen remains undetermined. CDR1 ENHRY and CDR2 SYGVKD come from the germline V gene. This CDR3 is built from 14 residues. Trimming cost V 6 bases and J 0 bases; bases outside gene matches: 2. This sample is drawn from a study of T cell clones after liver transplantation. Study-wide background: TCRbeta sequencing after a pre-transplant mixed lymphocyte reaction identified graft-donor-reactive clones, later tracked in post-transplant blood. Blood was drawn pre-transplant, before withdrawal, and after full or failed withdrawal. At least one year of complete immunosuppression withdrawal without enzymes over twice normal defined tolerance.

Study-level points and caveats: These preliminary findings come from unstandardized post-transplant sampling times.

Repertoires were generated with immunoSEQ multiplex PCR, while TCRdb's copy carries only in-frame clones and drops some. Of some 45,000 clones listed, around 84% were seen once; the top ten hold roughly 2.7%. The chain is built from TRBV10-3 and TRBJ1-1; 9 nucleotides agree with TRBD1. This sequence was found in a human patient who received a liver transplant. Some T cells may arise from the graft donor. The sample consisted of CD4+ T cells from blood, taken 24 months after liver transplant. The CDR3 reads CAIRDRGMNTEAFF. The CDR3 DNA reads TGTGCCATCAGGGACAGGGGAATGAACACTGAAGCTTTCTTT.